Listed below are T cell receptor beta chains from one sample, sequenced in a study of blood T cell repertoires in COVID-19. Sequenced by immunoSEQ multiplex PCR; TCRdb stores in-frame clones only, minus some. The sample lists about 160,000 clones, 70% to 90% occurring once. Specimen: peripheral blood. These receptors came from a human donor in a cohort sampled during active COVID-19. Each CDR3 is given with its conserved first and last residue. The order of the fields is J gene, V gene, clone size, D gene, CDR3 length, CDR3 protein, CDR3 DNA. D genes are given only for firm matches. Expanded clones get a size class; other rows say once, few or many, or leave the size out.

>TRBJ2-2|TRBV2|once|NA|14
CASSVGSLSGELFF
TGTGCCAGCAGTGTCGGTAGCCTCTCCGGGGAGCTGTTTTTT
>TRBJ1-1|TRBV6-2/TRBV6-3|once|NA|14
CASSYGGQNTEAFF
TGTGCCAGCAGTTATGGGGGCCAGAACACTGAAGCTTTCTTT
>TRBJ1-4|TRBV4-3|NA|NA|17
CASSQGGRGATNEKLFF
TGCGCCAGCAGCCAAGGGGGCAGGGGTGCAACTAATGAAAAACTGTTTTTT
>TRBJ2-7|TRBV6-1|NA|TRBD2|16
CASSEGGLAATYEQYF
TGTGCCAGCAGTGAAGGGGGACTAGCGGCAACCTACGAGCAGTACTTC
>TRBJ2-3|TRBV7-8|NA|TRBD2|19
CASSYRTSAYPLSTDTQYF
TGTGCCAGCAGCTACCGGACTAGCGCGTACCCCCTTAGCACAGATACGCAGTATTTT
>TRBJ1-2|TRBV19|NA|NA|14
CASSIVPGAGDYTF
TGTGCCAGTAGTATAGTACCAGGGGCGGGTGACTACACCTTC
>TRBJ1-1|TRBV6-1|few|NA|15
CASSEGWGRNTEAFF
TGTGCCAGCAGTGAAGGTTGGGGCCGGAACACTGAAGCTTTCTTT
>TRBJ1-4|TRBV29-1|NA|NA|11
CSVGEAEKLFF
TGCAGCGTGGGAGAGGCTGAAAAACTGTTTTTT
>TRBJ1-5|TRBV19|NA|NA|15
CASSLGGAGDQPQHF
TGTGCCAGTAGTCTGGGGGGGGCGGGTGATCAGCCCCAGCATTTT
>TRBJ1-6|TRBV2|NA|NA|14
CASSAGLLNSPLHF
TGTGCCAGCAGTGCGGGACTGCTTAATTCACCCCTCCACTTT
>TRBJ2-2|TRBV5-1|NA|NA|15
CASRQGRQNTGELFF
TGCGCCAGCAGACAGGGTCGACAGAACACCGGGGAGCTGTTTTTT
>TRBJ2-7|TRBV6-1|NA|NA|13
CASSERVAYEQYF
TGTGCCAGCAGTGAGAGGGTCGCCTACGAGCAGTACTTC
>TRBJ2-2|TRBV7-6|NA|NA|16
CASSLVTGSNTGELFF
TGTGCCAGCAGCTTGGTAACGGGGTCGAACACCGGGGAGCTGTTTTTT
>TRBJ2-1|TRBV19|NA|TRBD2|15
CASGSASGGADEQFF
TGTGCCAGTGGATCAGCTAGCGGGGGGGCGGATGAGCAGTTCTTC
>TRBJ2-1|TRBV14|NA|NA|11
CASSVLNEQFF
TGTGCCAGCAGCGTACTCAATGAGCAGTTCTTC
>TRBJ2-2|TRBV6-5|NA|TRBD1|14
CASSFTGGGGELFF
TGTGCCAGCAGTTTTACAGGGGGCGGCGGGGAGCTGTTTTTT
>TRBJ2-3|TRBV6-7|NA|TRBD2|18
CAVLTRGRRKGPTDTQYF
TGTGCCGTTTTGACACGCGGGAGGCGAAAAGGACCGACAGATACGCAGTATTTT
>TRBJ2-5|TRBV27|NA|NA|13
CASSATLLQAQYF
TGTGCCAGCTCCGCGACCCTCCTGCAGGCCCAGTACTTC
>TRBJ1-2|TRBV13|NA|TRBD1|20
CASSEAKTGTGGFGLRGYTF
TGTGCCAGCAGCGAGGCAAAGACCGGGACAGGGGGCTTCGGGTTGAGAGGCTACACCTTC
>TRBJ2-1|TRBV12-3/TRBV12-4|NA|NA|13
CASSFLAANEQFF
TGTGCCAGCAGTTTTTTAGCGGCGAATGAGCAGTTCTTC
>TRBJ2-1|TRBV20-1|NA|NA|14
CSASTGKPSNEQFF
TGCAGTGCTAGTACAGGGAAGCCGTCCAATGAGCAGTTCTTC
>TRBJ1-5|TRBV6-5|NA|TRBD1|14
CASRGQGGNQPQHF
TGTGCCAGCAGGGGACAGGGGGGCAATCAGCCCCAGCATTTT
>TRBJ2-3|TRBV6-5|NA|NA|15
CASSSLRRFTDTQYF
TGTGCCAGCAGCTCACTAAGACGGTTCACAGATACGCAGTATTTT
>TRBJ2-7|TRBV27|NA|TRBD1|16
CASSFQPGQVPYEQYF
TGTGCCAGCAGTTTTCAACCGGGACAGGTCCCCTACGAGCAGTACTTC
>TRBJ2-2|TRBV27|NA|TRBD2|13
CASTSGGTGELFF
TGTGCCAGCACTAGCGGGGGGACCGGGGAGCTGTTTTTT
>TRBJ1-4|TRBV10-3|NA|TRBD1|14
CAISRDRVGEKLFF
TGTGCCATCAGCCGAGACAGGGTGGGTGAAAAACTGTTTTTT
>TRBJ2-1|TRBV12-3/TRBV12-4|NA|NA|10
CASRRNEQFF
TGTGCCAGCAGGAGGAATGAGCAGTTCTTC
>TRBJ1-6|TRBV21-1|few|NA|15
CASTRGPAGDSPLHF
TGTGCCAGCACTAGAGGGCCCGCCGGGGATTCACCCCTCCACTTT
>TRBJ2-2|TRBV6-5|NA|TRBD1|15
CASSSGTANTGELFF
TGTGCCAGCAGTTCGGGGACAGCCAACACCGGGGAGCTGTTTTTT
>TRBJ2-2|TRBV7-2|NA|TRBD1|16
CASSSTGGGSTGELFF
TGTGCCAGCAGCTCGACAGGGGGAGGGAGCACCGGGGAGCTGTTTTTT
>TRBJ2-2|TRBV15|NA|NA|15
CATSPYAGSTGELFF
TGTGCCACCAGCCCATATGCAGGGTCTACCGGGGAGCTGTTTTTT
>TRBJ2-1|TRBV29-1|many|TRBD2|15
CSVEGDSGALNEQFF
TGCAGCGTTGAAGGGGATAGCGGGGCCTTAAATGAGCAGTTCTTC
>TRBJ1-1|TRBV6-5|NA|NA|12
CASSTSITEAFF
TGTGCCAGCAGTACCAGTATAACTGAAGCTTTCTTT
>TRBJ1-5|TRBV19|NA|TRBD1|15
CASSIRQGARQPQHF
TGTGCCAGTAGTATCCGACAGGGGGCCAGGCAGCCCCAGCATTTT
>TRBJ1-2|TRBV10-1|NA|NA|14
CASSPWGLRYGYTF
TGCGCCAGCAGTCCGTGGGGACTGCGTTATGGCTACACCTTC
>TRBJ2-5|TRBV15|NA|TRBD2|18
CATSRTSGRASGLETQYF
TGTGCCACCAGCAGGACTAGCGGGAGGGCCTCAGGTTTGGAGACCCAGTACTTC
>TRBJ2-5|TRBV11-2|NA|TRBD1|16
CASTIRGGQGRETQYF
TGTGCCAGCACCATTAGAGGGGGACAGGGGAGGGAGACCCAGTACTTC
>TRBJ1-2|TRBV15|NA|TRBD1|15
CATSASQGGNYGYTF
TGTGCCACCAGCGCCTCACAGGGGGGGAACTATGGCTACACCTTC
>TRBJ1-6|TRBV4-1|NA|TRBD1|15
CASSQGDRENSPLHF
TGCGCCAGCAGCCAAGGGGACAGGGAGAATTCACCCCTCCACTTT
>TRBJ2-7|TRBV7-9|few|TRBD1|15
CASSSPPGGFYEQYF
TGTGCCAGCAGCTCCCCTCCAGGGGGTTTCTACGAGCAGTACTTC
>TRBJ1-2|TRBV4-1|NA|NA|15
CASSQDPGDSYGYTF
TGCGCCAGCAGCCAAGATCCGGGCGACAGCTATGGCTACACCTTC
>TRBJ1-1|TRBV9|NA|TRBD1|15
CASSFQGGVVTEAFF
TGTGCCAGCAGCTTCCAGGGGGGCGTTGTCACTGAAGCTTTCTTT
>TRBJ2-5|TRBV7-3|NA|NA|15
CASSLSGQGGETQYF
TGTGCCAGCAGCCTATCCGGACAGGGAGGGGAGACCCAGTACTTC
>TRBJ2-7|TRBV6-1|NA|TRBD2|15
CASSEAPLADYEQYF
TGTGCCAGCAGTGAAGCGCCACTAGCGGACTACGAGCAGTACTTC
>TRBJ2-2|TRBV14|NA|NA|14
CASSQGFGAGELFF
TGTGCCAGCAGCCAGGGGTTCGGGGCCGGGGAGCTGTTTTTT
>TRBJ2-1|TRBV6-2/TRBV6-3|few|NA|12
CASSYTVDEQFF
TGTGCCAGCAGTTACACCGTAGATGAGCAGTTCTTC
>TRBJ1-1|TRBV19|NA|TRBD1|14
CASSLRDRGTEAFF
TGTGCCAGTAGTCTACGGGACAGGGGCACTGAAGCTTTCTTT
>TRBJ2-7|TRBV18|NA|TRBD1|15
CASSQKPGQGDEQYF
TGTGCCAGCTCCCAGAAGCCGGGACAGGGGGACGAGCAGTACTTC
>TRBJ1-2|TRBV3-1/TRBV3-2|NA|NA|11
CASTEGTGYTF
TGTGCCAGCACCGAGGGTACTGGCTACACCTTC